The 15 T cell receptor beta chains listed next were all sequenced from one sample in a study of a mutant IDH1 vaccine in newly diagnosed glioma. The protocol was immunoSEQ multiplex PCR, while the TCRdb copy is restricted to in-frame clones and leaves out a portion. The profile covers 31,000 or so clones, with over 65% appearing a single time and approximately 15% taken by the ten largest. These receptors are not linked to any known antigen. The time point: week 35, safety follow-up. A single vaccine dose contained 300 ug of mutant IDH1 20-mer peptide, and topical imiquimod was used with it. The sequencing used PBMCs, collected from a glioma patient whose treatment included an IDH1 peptide vaccine. Every receptor here comes from a young man with glioma.

This clone was counted a single time. The sample contains more than one DNA sequence encoding this CDR3. This chain uses TRBV7-6 with TRBJ1-1, with D tentatively TRBD1 (5 bases). The CDR3 sequence is 14 residues long. CDR1 is SGHVS, CDR2 FNYEAQ, per germline. V was trimmed by 0 bases and J by 1 base, leaving 6 bases between them. The CDR3 region has the DNA TGTGCCAGCAGCTTAGCGGGACCGAACACTGAAGCTTTCTTT. The encoded protein is CASSLAGPNTEAFF.

Only a few counts were recorded for this clone. The chain's CDR3 is CASSLGGSSNQPQHF. In DNA form, the CDR3 reads TGTGCCAGCAGCTTGGGAGGAAGTAGCAATCAGCCCCAGCATTTT. This chain links TRBV5-5 with TRBJ1-5; D is ambiguous. The CDR3 is 15 residues long. V was trimmed by 0 bases and J by 0 bases, leaving 7 bases between them. Germline-derived CDR1 and CDR2 are SGHKS and YYEKEE (reference sequence).

This clone showed up just once. The chain recombines TRBV6-6 with TRBJ2-3; 7 bases align to TRBD1. Germline CDR1 MNHNY, CDR2 SVGAGI (reference sequence). J lost 0 bases, V lost 3 bases, and 6 bases had no gene match. The CDR3 totals 16 residues. The CDR3 DNA reads TGTGCCAGCAGTTATGACAGGGCTTTTAGCACAGATACGCAGTATTTT. Its protein product is CASSYDRAFSTDTQYF.

The V call is TRBV5-1, the J call TRBJ2-3, with 9 bases that match TRBD1. CDR1 is SGHRS and CDR2 is YFSETQ in the germline V gene. The CDR3 contains 15 residues. Trimming at V came to 2 bases and at J to 3 bases, leaving 4 bases not matched to a gene. The CDR3 sequence: CASSLGQGRTDTQYF. The CDR3 coding sequence is TGCGCCAGCAGCTTAGGACAGGGGCGGACAGATACGCAGTATTTT.

In this sample, this clone turned up a few times. J is TRBJ1-2 and V is TRBV30; 7 nucleotides match TRBD1. The CDR3 loop spans 12 amino acids. Germline loops: CDR1 GTSNPN, CDR2 SVGIG (reference sequence). The junction had 2 bases not matched to a gene; V was cut back by 0 bases and J by 7 bases. The CDR3 spells CAWSVRGIGYTF. The CDR3, as DNA: TGTGCCTGGAGTGTCAGGGGGATTGGCTACACCTTC. The whole variable domain, remainder taken from reference TRBV30 and TRBJ1-2, is SQTIHQWPATLVQPVGSPLSLECTVEGTSNPNLYWYRQAAGRGLQLLFYSVGIGQISSEVPQNLSASRPQDRQFILSSKKLLLSDSGFYLCAWSVRGIGYTFGSGTRLTVV.

The chain has TRBV18 and TRBJ1-2, with D perhaps matching TRBD1 (5 bases). Trimming removed 1 base from V and 8 bases from J, with 11 bases in between. Germline CDR1 is KGHSH and CDR2 is LQKENI. The length of the CDR3 is 13 residues. The CDR3 DNA follows: TGTGCCAGCTCACCACGGGAAGGGGAAGGCTACACCTTC. This encodes CASSPREGEGYTF.

This sequence joins TRBV12-5 and TRBJ2-7, with 8 bases matching TRBD1. The CDR3 has 15 residues. V gave up 4 bases and J gave up 6 bases; unmatched junction bases: 11. Per the germline V gene, CDR1 is LGHNT and CDR2 is FRNRAP. CDR3 in DNA: TGTGCTAGTGGTTCCACGGGACAGGCTACTTTCGAGCAGTACTTC. It encodes CASGSTGQATFEQYF.

The chain employs TRBV19 and TRBJ2-7, with D perhaps TRBD1 or TRBD2 (5 bases each). V dropped 5 bases and J dropped 1 base, with 12 bases sitting between them. The CDR3 is 14 residues long. Per the germline V gene, CDR1 is LNHDA and CDR2 is SQIVND (reference sequence). The CDR3 spells CASSPRDGSYEQYF. CDR3 nucleotide sequence: TGTGCCAGTAGTCCCCGGGACGGTTCCTACGAGCAGTACTTC.

The chain is built from TRBV27 and TRBJ1-2; no clear D. CDR3 length equals 13 residues. The germline V gene encodes CDR1 MNHEY and CDR2 SMNVEV (reference sequence). V lost 5 bases to trimming and J lost 6 bases, with 13 bases between them. CDR3 DNA: TGTGCCAGCAGTCTACTCCCCTGGGATGGCTACACCTTC. This codes for CASSLLPWDGYTF.

The chain has TRBV7-9 and TRBJ1-1; TRBD1 matches at 7 bases. Looked up from germline, CDR1 is SEHNR and CDR2 is FQNEAQ (reference sequence). The CDR3 loop spans 15 amino acids. After removal of 8 bases from V and 0 bases from J, the junction contained 9 bases not matched to a gene. Here the CDR3 reads CASFQGVAMNTEAFF. The CDR3 bases are TGTGCCAGCTTTCAGGGGGTTGCAATGAACACTGAAGCTTTCTTT.

V usage is TRBV7-2 and J usage is TRBJ2-7; 7 positions match TRBD2. This CDR3 has 16 residues. The V segment lost 5 bases and the J segment 0 bases; nucleotides outside the gene matches: 10. The germline CDR1 and CDR2 sequences are SGHTA and FQGNSA. The CDR3 sequence is CASSLPMGGYSYEQYF. CDR3 DNA sequence: TGTGCCAGCAGCCTCCCAATGGGGGGGTACTCCTACGAGCAGTACTTC. The full variable domain, its missing parts supplied by reference TRBV7-2 and TRBJ2-7, is GAGVSQSPSNKVTEKGKDVELRCDPISGHTALYWYRQSLGQGLEFLIYFQGNSAPDKSGLPSDRFSAERTGGSVSTLTIQRTQQEDSAVYLCASSLPMGGYSYEQYFGPGTRLTVT.

This chain joins TRBV5-1 and TRBJ2-1, with 11 bases fitting TRBD2. Germline CDR1 reads SGHRS; CDR2 reads YFSETQ. This CDR3 has 17 residues. Germline trimming cut 3 bases from V and 5 bases from J; bases unmatched to any gene: 10. The CDR3 reads CASSSRITSGRNNEQFF. The CDR3 nucleotides read TGCGCCAGCAGCTCCAGGATTACTAGCGGGAGAAACAATGAGCAGTTCTTC.

This chain links TRBV15 with TRBJ1-2; 10 nucleotides match TRBD1. The V gene end was trimmed by 7 bases and the J gene end by 6 bases; junction bases not matched to a gene: 8. This CDR3 is built from 14 residues. Per the germline V gene, CDR1 is LNHNV and CDR2 is YYDKDF (reference sequence). The CDR3 DNA is TGTGCCACCAACCCGGACAGGGGGACTAATGGCTACACCTTC. Protein sequence: CATNPDRGTNGYTF.

This clone was recorded only once. This sequence joins TRBV5-1 and TRBJ1-1, with a possible D match to TRBD1 (5 bases). This CDR3 comprises 11 residues. V lost 5 bases, J lost 5 bases, and 7 bases lay in between. CDR1 is SGHRS and CDR2 is YFSETQ in the germline V gene. CDR3 DNA sequence: TGCGCCAGCAGTGGGGGGACTGAAGCTTTCTTT. Translated: CASSGGTEAFF.

The V call is TRBV9, the J call TRBJ2-7, with 10 bases identical to TRBD1. Losses at the gene ends were 3 bases for V and 2 bases for J; bases not matched to a gene: 11. In germline, CDR1 is SGDLS, CDR2 YYNGEE. This CDR3 comprises 17 residues. The CDR3 bases are TGTGCCAGCAGCGGATACTCGGACAGGGGGACCCCCTACGAGCAGTACTTC. As protein: CASSGYSDRGTPYEQYF.